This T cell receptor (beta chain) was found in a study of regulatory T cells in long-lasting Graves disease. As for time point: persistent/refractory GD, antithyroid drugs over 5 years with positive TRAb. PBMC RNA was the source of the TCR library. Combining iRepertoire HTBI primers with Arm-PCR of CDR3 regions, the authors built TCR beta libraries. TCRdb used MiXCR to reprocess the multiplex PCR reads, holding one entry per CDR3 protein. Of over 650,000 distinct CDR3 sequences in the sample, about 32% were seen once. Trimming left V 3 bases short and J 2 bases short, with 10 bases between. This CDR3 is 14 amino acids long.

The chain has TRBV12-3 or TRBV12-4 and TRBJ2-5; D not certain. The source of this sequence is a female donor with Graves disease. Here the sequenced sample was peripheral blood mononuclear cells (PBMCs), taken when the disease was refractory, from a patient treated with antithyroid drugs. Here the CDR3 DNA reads TGTGCCAGCAGTTTTAAAGGGTGGCAAGAGACCCAGTACTTC. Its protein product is CASSFKGWQETQYF.